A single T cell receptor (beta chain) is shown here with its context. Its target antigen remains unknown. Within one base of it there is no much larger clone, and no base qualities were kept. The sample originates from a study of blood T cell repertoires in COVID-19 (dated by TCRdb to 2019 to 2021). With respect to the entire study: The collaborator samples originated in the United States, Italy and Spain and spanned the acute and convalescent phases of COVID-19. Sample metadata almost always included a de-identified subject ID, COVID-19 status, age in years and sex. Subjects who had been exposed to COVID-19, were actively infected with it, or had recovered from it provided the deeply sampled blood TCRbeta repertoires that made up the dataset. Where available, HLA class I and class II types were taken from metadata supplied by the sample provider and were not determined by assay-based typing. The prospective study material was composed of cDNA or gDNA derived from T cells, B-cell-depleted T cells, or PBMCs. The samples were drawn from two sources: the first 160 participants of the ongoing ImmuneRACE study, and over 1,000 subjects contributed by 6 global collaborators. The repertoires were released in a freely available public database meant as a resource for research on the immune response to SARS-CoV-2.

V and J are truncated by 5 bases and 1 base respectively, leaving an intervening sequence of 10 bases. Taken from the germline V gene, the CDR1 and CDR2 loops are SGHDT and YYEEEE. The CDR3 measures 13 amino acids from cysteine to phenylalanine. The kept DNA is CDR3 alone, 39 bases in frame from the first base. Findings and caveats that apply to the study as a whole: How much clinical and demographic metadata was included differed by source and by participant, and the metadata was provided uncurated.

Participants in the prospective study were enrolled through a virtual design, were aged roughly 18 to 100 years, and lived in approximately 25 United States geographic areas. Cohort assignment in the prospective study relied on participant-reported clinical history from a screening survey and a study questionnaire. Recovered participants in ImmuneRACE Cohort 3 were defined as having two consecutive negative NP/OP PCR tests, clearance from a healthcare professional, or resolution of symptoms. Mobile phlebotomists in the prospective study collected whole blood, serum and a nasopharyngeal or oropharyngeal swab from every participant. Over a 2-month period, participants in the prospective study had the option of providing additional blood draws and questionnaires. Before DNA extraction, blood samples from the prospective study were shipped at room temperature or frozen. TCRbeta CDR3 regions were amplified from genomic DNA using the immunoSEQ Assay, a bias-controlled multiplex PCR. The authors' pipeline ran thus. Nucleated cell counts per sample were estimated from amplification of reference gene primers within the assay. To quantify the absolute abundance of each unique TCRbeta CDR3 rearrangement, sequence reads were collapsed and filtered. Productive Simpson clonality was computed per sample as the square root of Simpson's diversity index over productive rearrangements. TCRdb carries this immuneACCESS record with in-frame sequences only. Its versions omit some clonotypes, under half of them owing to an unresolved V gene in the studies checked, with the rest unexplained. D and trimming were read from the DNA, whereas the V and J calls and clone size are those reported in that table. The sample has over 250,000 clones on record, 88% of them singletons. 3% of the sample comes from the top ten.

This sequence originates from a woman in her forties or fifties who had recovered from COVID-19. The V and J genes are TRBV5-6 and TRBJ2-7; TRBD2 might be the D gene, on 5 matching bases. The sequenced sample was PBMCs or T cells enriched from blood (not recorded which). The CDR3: CASRATTSYEQYF. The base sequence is TGTGCCAGCAGGGCGACTACTTCCTACGAGCAGTACTTC. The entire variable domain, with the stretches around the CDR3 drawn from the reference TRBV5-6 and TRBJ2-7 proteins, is DAGVTQSPTHLIKTRGQQVTLRCSPKSGHDTVSWYQQALGQGPQFIFQYYEEEERQRGNFPDRFSGHQFPNYSSELNVNALLLGDSALYLCASRATTSYEQYFGPGTRLTVT.